A selection of T cell receptor beta chains follows, all from one sample in a study of vaccination and CD4 T cells after COVID-19. Via MiXCR, TCRdb re-called the PCR reads, giving one row per CDR3 protein. Of about 18,000 distinct CDR3 sequences listed, around 80% are singletons. The antigens of these receptors remain unknown. This material consisted of CD4+ T cells from blood, cultured in vitro, taken after SARS-CoV-2 vaccination. The receptors were sampled from a human donor who received a COVID-19 vaccine. The CDR3 runs from the conserved cysteine through the conserved F or W. Fields, in order: J gene, clone size, D gene, V gene, CDR3 protein, CDR3 DNA. A D gene is named only where the DNA matches it firmly. Size tells how often a clone was seen (once, few, many) or the class of an expanded clone, and some rows leave it out.

j_gene: TRBJ2-3
abundance: -
d_gene: TRBD1
v_gene: TRBV5-4
CDR3aa: CASSSRDRSDTQYF
CDR3nt: TGTGCCAGCAGCTCCCGGGACAGGAGCGATACGCAGTATTTT

j_gene: TRBJ2-3
abundance: -
d_gene: TRBD2
v_gene: TRBV15
CDR3aa: CATSRESALAADTQYF
CDR3nt: TGTGCCACCAGCAGAGAATCGGCTCTAGCGGCTGATACGCAGTATTTT

j_gene: TRBJ1-6
abundance: -
d_gene: -
v_gene: TRBV27
CDR3aa: CASSPGPRSSYNSPLHF
CDR3nt: TGTGCCAGCAGTCCAGGGCCCAGGAGCTCCTATAATTCACCCCTCCACTTT

j_gene: TRBJ1-5
abundance: -
d_gene: -
v_gene: TRBV20-1
CDR3aa: CSAREGQHLHSNQPQHF
CDR3nt: TGCAGTGCTAGAGAAGGGCAGCACCTTCATAGCAATCAGCCCCAGCATTTT

j_gene: TRBJ2-2
abundance: -
d_gene: -
v_gene: TRBV21-1
CDR3aa: CASSTRGRSTGELFF
CDR3nt: TGTGCCAGCAGCACCAGGGGGCGGTCCACCGGGGAGCTGTTTTTT

j_gene: TRBJ2-2
abundance: once
d_gene: -
v_gene: TRBV7-8
CDR3aa: CASSLVGVGTGELFF
CDR3nt: TGTGCCAGCAGCTTAGTCGGGGTCGGCACCGGGGAGCTGTTTTTT

j_gene: TRBJ2-3
abundance: -
d_gene: -
v_gene: TRBV24-1
CDR3aa: CATKRSGTSTDTQYF
CDR3nt: TGTGCCACCAAGCGATCCGGGACTAGCACAGATACGCAGTATTTT

j_gene: TRBJ1-1
abundance: -
d_gene: -
v_gene: TRBV30
CDR3aa: CAWSWDTEAFF
CDR3nt: TGTGCCTGGTCTTGGGACACTGAAGCTTTCTTT

j_gene: TRBJ1-5
abundance: -
d_gene: TRBD1
v_gene: TRBV7-2
CDR3aa: CASSYRGSNQPQHF
CDR3nt: TGTGCCAGCAGTTACAGGGGTAGCAATCAGCCCCAGCATTTT

j_gene: TRBJ1-6
abundance: -
d_gene: TRBD1
v_gene: TRBV7-2
CDR3aa: CASSGQGIYNSPLHF
CDR3nt: TGTGCCAGTTCGGGACAGGGCATCTATAATTCACCCCTCCACTTT

j_gene: TRBJ1-2
abundance: few
d_gene: -
v_gene: TRBV19
CDR3aa: CASKPGMANYGYTF
CDR3nt: TGTGCCAGTAAACCAGGGATGGCTAACTATGGCTACACCTTC

j_gene: TRBJ2-7
abundance: -
d_gene: -
v_gene: TRBV20-1
CDR3aa: CSANDREGTGLYEQYF
CDR3nt: TGCAGTGCGAACGACAGGGAGGGGACCGGCCTCTACGAGCAGTACTTC

j_gene: TRBJ1-2
abundance: -
d_gene: -
v_gene: TRBV7-9
CDR3aa: CASSPGGVGYTF
CDR3nt: TGTGCCAGCAGCCCCGGGGGAGTTGGCTACACCTTC

j_gene: TRBJ2-2
abundance: medium-sized
d_gene: -
v_gene: TRBV19
CDR3aa: CATNRETGELFF
CDR3nt: TGTGCCACAAACAGGGAAACCGGGGAGCTGTTTTTT

j_gene: TRBJ2-7
abundance: -
d_gene: -
v_gene: TRBV2
CDR3aa: CASSVLQGGYEQYF
CDR3nt: TGTGCCAGCAGTGTCCTCCAGGGTGGGTACGAGCAGTACTTC

j_gene: TRBJ1-6
abundance: -
d_gene: TRBD1
v_gene: TRBV25-1
CDR3aa: CATKPTGGNPSSPLHF
CDR3nt: TGTGCCACTAAACCTACAGGGGGCAATCCAAGTTCACCCCTCCACTTT

j_gene: TRBJ1-2
abundance: once
d_gene: -
v_gene: TRBV7-9
CDR3aa: CASSFKAGYGYTF
CDR3nt: TGTGCCAGCAGCTTCAAGGCCGGCTATGGCTACACCTTC

j_gene: TRBJ2-2
abundance: few
d_gene: TRBD2
v_gene: TRBV20-1
CDR3aa: CSASHSGLGTGELFF
CDR3nt: TGCAGTGCTAGCCATTCTGGACTAGGGACCGGGGAGCTGTTTTTT

j_gene: TRBJ1-6
abundance: -
d_gene: TRBD1
v_gene: TRBV20-1
CDR3aa: CSAATGTYNSPLHF
CDR3nt: TGCAGTGCTGCGACAGGGACCTATAATTCACCCCTCCACTTT

j_gene: TRBJ1-2
abundance: few
d_gene: TRBD1
v_gene: TRBV11-2
CDR3aa: CASSSHLPGQGGGYTF
CDR3nt: TGTGCCAGCAGCTCCCACCTACCGGGACAGGGGGGAGGCTACACCTTC

j_gene: TRBJ2-5
abundance: -
d_gene: TRBD1
v_gene: TRBV7-2
CDR3aa: CASGGTGAPQETQYF
CDR3nt: TGTGCCAGCGGGGGGACAGGGGCCCCGCAAGAGACCCAGTACTTC

j_gene: TRBJ1-2
abundance: -
d_gene: -
v_gene: TRBV2
CDR3aa: CASTAGSDYGYTF
CDR3nt: TGTGCCAGCACAGCAGGGAGCGACTATGGCTACACCTTC

j_gene: TRBJ1-4
abundance: few
d_gene: TRBD1
v_gene: TRBV27
CDR3aa: CASSLNRGEKLFF
CDR3nt: TGTGCCAGCAGTTTAAACAGGGGCGAAAAACTGTTTTTT

j_gene: TRBJ1-2
abundance: -
d_gene: -
v_gene: TRBV7-2
CDR3aa: CASSSHDRGGYTF
CDR3nt: TGTGCCAGCAGCTCACATGACCGGGGGGGCTACACCTTC

j_gene: TRBJ1-2
abundance: -
d_gene: -
v_gene: TRBV12-3/TRBV12-4
CDR3aa: CASSLGRVYGYTF
CDR3nt: TGTGCCAGCAGTTTGGGCAGGGTCTATGGCTACACCTTC

j_gene: TRBJ1-2
abundance: -
d_gene: TRBD1
v_gene: TRBV24-1
CDR3aa: CATSDPGQGRDNGYTF
CDR3nt: TGTGCCACCAGTGATCCGGGACAGGGTCGGGATAATGGCTACACCTTC

j_gene: TRBJ1-2
abundance: -
d_gene: -
v_gene: TRBV6-2/TRBV6-3
CDR3aa: CASSSLDAIYTF
CDR3nt: TGTGCCAGCAGTTCGTTGGACGCCATTTACACCTTC

j_gene: TRBJ1-2
abundance: -
d_gene: -
v_gene: TRBV27
CDR3aa: CASSPRQANYGYTF
CDR3nt: TGTGCCAGCAGTCCGAGACAGGCAAACTATGGCTACACCTTC

j_gene: TRBJ1-6
abundance: -
d_gene: -
v_gene: TRBV6-4
CDR3aa: CASSEGGGSYNSPLHF
CDR3nt: TGTGCCAGCAGTGAAGGCGGGGGCTCCTATAATTCACCCCTCCACTTT

j_gene: TRBJ1-1
abundance: -
d_gene: -
v_gene: TRBV7-3
CDR3aa: CASSLESVGDTEAFF
CDR3nt: TGTGCCAGCAGCTTAGAGTCTGTTGGAGACACTGAAGCTTTCTTT

j_gene: TRBJ1-3
abundance: -
d_gene: -
v_gene: TRBV6-1
CDR3aa: CASSQVTGSSGNTIYF
CDR3nt: TGTGCCAGCAGTCAAGTAACAGGGAGCTCTGGAAACACCATATATTTT

j_gene: TRBJ1-6
abundance: -
d_gene: -
v_gene: TRBV27
CDR3aa: CASSPSQGSPLHF
CDR3nt: TGTGCCAGCAGTCCATCCCAGGGTTCACCCCTCCACTTT

j_gene: TRBJ1-1
abundance: -
d_gene: -
v_gene: TRBV24-1
CDR3aa: CATSDIHAGTEAFF
CDR3nt: TGTGCCACCAGTGATATACATGCGGGGACTGAAGCTTTCTTT

j_gene: TRBJ2-7
abundance: -
d_gene: TRBD2
v_gene: TRBV7-9
CDR3aa: CASSLGGANSYEQYF
CDR3nt: TGTGCCAGCAGCTTGGGAGGGGCCAATTCCTACGAGCAGTACTTC

j_gene: TRBJ2-7
abundance: once
d_gene: TRBD1
v_gene: TRBV2
CDR3aa: CASSESGTGRQYEQYF
CDR3nt: TGTGCCAGCAGTGAATCGGGGACAGGGCGACAGTACGAGCAGTACTTC

j_gene: TRBJ2-7
abundance: medium-sized
d_gene: -
v_gene: TRBV25-1
CDR3aa: CASSRLGYEQYF
CDR3nt: TGTGCCAGCAGTCGTTTGGGCTACGAGCAGTACTTC

j_gene: TRBJ2-3
abundance: -
d_gene: TRBD2
v_gene: TRBV14
CDR3aa: CASSVGETSFADTQYF
CDR3nt: TGTGCCAGCAGTGTTGGCGAGACTAGCTTTGCAGATACGCAGTATTTT

j_gene: TRBJ1-5
abundance: -
d_gene: -
v_gene: TRBV7-8
CDR3aa: CASSLVGGQTNQPQHF
CDR3nt: TGTGCCAGCAGCTTAGTGGGAGGACAGACCAATCAGCCCCAGCATTTT